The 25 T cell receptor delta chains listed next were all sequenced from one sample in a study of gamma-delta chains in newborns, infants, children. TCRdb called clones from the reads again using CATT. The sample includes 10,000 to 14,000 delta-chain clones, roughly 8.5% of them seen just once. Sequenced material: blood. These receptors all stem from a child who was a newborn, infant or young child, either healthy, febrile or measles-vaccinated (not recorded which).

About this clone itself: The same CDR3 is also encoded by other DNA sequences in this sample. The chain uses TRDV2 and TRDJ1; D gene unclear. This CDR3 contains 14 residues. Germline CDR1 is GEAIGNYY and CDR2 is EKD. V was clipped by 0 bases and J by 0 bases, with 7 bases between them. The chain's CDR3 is CACDTLEYTDKLIF. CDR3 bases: TGTGCCTGTGACACCCTAGAGTACACCGATAAACTCATCTTT.

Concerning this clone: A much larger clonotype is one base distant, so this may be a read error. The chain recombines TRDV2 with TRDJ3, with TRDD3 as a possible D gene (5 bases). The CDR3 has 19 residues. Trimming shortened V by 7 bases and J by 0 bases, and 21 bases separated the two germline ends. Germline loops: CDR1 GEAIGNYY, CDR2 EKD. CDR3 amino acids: CACFPTSGLGSWDTRQMFF. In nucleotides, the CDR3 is TGTGCCTGCTTTCCAACCTCTGGGCTTGGCTCCTGGGACACCCGACAGATGTTTTTC.

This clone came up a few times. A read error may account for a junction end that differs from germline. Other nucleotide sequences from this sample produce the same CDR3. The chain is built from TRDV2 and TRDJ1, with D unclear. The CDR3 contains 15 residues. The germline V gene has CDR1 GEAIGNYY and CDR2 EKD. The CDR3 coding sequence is TGTGCCTGTGACACCGTAGGGTCCCACACCGACAAACTCATCTTT. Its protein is CACDTVGSHTDKLIF.

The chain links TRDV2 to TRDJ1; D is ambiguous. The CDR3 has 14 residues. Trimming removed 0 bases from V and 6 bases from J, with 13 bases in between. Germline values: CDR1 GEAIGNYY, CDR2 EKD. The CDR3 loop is CACDTVGSLHKLIF. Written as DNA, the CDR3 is TGTGCCTGTGACACCGTAGGGTCACTGCATAAACTCATCTTT.

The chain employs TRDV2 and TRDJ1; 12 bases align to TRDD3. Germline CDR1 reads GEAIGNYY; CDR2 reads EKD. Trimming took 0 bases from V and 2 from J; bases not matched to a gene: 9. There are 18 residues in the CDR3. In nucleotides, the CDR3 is TGTGCCTGTGACACCCTAGGGACTGGGGGATACAAGACCGATAAACTCATCTTT. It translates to CACDTLGTGGYKTDKLIF.

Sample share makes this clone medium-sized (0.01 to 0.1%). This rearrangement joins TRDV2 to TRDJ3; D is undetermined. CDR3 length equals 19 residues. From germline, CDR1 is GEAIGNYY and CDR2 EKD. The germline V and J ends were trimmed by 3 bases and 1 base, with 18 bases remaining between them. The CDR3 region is CACDASTMTRSWDTRQMFF. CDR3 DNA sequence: TGTGCCTGTGACGCCTCTACTATGACCAGGTCCTGGGACACCCGACAGATGTTTTTC.

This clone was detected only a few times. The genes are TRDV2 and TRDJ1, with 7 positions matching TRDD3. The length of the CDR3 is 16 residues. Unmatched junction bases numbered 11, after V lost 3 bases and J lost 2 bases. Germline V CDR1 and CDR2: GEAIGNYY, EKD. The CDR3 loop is CACDLLGPTQTDKLIF. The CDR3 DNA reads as TGTGCCTGTGACCTACTGGGGCCCACGCAGACCGATAAACTCATCTTT.

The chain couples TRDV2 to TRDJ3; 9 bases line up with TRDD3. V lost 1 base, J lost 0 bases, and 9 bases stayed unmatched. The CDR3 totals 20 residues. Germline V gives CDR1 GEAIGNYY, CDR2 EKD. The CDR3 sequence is CACDTLGDAPSSWDTRQMFF. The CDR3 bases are TGTGCCTGTGACACGCTGGGGGATGCCCCTAGCTCCTGGGACACCCGACAGATGTTTTTC.

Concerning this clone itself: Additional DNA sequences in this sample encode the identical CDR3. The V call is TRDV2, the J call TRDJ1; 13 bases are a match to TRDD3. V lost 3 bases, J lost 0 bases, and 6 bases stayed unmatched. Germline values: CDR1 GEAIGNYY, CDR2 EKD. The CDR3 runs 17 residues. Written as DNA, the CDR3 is TGTGCCTGTGACTTCGTACTGGGGGATACGTACACCGATAAACTCATCTTT. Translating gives CACDFVLGDTYTDKLIF.

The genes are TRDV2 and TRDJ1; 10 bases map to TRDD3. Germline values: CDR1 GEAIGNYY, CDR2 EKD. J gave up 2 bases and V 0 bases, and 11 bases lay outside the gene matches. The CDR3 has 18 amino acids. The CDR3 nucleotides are TGTGCCTGTGACACCCTCTTTGCTGGGGGATATTCGACCGATAAACTCATCTTT. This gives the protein CACDTLFAGGYSTDKLIF.

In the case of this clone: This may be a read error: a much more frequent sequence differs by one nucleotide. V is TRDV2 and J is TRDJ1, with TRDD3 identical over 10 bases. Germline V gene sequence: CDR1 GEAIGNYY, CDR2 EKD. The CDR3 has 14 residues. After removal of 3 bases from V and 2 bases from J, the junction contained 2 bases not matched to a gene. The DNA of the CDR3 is TGTGCCTGTGACGCCTGGGGGATAACCGATAAACTCATCTTT. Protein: CACDAWGITDKLIF.

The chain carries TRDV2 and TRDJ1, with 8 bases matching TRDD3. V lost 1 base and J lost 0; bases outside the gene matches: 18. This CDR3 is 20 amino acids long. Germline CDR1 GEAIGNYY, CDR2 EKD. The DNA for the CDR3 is TGTGCCTGTGACACTTTGGCTAAAAATGCCCTACTGGGGGACACCGATAAACTCATCTTT. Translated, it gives CACDTLAKNALLGDTDKLIF.

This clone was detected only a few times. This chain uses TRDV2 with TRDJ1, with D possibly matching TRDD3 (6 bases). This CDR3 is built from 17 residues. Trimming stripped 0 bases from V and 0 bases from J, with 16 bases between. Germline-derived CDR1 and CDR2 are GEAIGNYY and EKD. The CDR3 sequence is CACDTLGGTTYTDKLIF. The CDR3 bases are TGTGCCTGTGACACCCTCGGGGGGACTACCTACACCGATAAACTCATCTTT.

CDR3 protein: CACDTMLGNDKLIF. CDR3 DNA: TGTGCCTGTGACACCATGCTGGGGAACGATAAACTCATCTTT. The chain combines TRDV2 with TRDJ1; tentatively, D is TRDD3 (6 bases). Germline V gene data show CDR1 as GEAIGNYY and CDR2 as EKD. V was shortened by 0 bases and J by 4 bases, with 11 bases between the two germline ends. The CDR3 has 14 amino acids.

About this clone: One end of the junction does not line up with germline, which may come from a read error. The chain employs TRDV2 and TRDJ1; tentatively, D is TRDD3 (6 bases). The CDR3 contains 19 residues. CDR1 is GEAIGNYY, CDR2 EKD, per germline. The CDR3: CARDTLSVALGDSIDKLIF. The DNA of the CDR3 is TGTGCCCGTGACACCCTTTCGGTGGCCCTTGGGGATTCTATCGATAAACTCATCTTT.

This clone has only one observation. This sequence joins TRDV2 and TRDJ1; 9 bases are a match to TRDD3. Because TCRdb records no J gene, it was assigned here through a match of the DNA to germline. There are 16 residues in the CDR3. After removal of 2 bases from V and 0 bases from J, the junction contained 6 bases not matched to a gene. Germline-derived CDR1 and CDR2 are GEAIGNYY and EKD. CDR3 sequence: CACDNLTGGDTDKLIF. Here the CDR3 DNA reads TGTGCCTGTGACAACCTTACTGGGGGAGACACCGATAAACTCATCTTT.

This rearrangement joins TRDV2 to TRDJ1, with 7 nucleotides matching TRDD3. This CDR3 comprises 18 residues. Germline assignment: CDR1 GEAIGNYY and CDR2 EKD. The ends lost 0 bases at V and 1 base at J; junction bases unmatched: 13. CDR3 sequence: CACDTAQRWGTTTDKLIF. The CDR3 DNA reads TGTGCCTGTGACACCGCACAACGTTGGGGGACTACCACCGATAAACTCATCTTT.

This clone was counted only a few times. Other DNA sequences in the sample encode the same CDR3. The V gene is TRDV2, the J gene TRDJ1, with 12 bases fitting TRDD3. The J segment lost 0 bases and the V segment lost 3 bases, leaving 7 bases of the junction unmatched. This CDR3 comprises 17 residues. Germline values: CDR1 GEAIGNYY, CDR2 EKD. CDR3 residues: CACDLLGDTRYTDKLIF. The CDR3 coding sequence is TGTGCCTGTGACCTACTGGGGGATACCCGTTACACCGATAAACTCATCTTT.

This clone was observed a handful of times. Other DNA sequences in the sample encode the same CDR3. The CDR3 spells CACDTIPSSWDTRQMFF. The CDR3 DNA follows: TGTGCCTGTGACACTATACCAAGCTCCTGGGACACCCGACAGATGTTTTTC. The chain employs TRDV2 and TRDJ3; D unresolved. Per germline, CDR1 GEAIGNYY and CDR2 EKD. The V gene lost 1 base and the J gene lost 0 bases, with 9 bases spanning the gap. This CDR3 is 17 amino acids long.

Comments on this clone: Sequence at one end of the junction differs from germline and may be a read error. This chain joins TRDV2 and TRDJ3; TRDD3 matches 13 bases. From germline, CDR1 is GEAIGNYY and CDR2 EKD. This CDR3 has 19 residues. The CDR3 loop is CACDSTGGYAAWDTRQVFF. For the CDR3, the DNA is TGTGCCTGTGACAGTACTGGGGGATACGCGGCCTGGGACACCCGACAGGTGTTTTTC.

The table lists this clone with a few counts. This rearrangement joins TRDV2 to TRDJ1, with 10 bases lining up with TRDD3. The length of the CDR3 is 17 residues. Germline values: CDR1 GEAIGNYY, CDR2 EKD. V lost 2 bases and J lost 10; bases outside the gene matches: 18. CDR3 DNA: TGTGCCTGTGACAGTCTCCTGACTGGGGGATCCCGACCGATACTCATCTTT. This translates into CACDSLLTGGSRPILIF.

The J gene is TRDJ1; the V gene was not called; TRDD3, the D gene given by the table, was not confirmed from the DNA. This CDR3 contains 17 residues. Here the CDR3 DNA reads TGTGCCTGTGACTCAATTACTGGGGGATACGCAACGGATAAACTCATCTTT. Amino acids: CACDSITGGYATDKLIF.

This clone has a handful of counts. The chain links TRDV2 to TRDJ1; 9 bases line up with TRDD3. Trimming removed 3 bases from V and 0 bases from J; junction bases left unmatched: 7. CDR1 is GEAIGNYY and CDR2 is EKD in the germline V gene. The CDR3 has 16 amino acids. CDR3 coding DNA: TGTGCCTGTGACGTACTGGGGGACCAGTACACCGATAAACTCATCTTT. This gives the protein CACDVLGDQYTDKLIF.

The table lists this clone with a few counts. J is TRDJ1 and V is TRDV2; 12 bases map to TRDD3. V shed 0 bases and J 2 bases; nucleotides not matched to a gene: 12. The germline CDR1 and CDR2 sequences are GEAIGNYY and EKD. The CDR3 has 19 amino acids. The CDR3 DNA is TGTGCCTGTGACACCCTTACTGGGGGATACCCGGAGAGAACCGATAAACTCATCTTT. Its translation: CACDTLTGGYPERTDKLIF.

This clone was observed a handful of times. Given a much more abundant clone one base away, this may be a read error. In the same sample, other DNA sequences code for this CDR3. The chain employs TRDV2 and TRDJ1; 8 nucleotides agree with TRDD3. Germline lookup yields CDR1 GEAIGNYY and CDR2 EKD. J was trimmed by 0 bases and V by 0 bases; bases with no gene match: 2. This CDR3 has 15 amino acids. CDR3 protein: CACDTVGDYTDKLIF. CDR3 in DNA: TGTGCCTGTGACACCGTGGGGGATTACACCGATAAACTCATCTTT.